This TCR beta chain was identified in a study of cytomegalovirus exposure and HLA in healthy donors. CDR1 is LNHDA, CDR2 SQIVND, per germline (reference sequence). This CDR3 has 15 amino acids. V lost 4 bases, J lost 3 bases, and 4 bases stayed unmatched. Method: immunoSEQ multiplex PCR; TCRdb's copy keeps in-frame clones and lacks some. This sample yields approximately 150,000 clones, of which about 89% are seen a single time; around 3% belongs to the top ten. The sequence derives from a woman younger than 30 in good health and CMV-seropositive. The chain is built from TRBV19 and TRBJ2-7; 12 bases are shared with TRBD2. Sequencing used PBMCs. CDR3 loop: CASSTGLAGLYEQYF. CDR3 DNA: TGTGCCAGTAGTACCGGACTAGCGGGGCTCTACGAGCAGTACTTC.